This T cell receptor (beta chain) was sequenced in a study of blood T cell repertoires in COVID-19. The method was immunoSEQ multiplex PCR; TCRdb's version includes in-frame clones alone and lacks a portion of them. Here the sample spans hundreds of thousands of clones, approximately 83% being singletons. Between the trimmed V and J ends, which lost 3 bases and 0 bases, there was a span of 2 bases. From germline, CDR1 is MNHNS and CDR2 SASEGT. The CDR3 consists of 12 residues. This clone was seen a handful of times. Patients of the Seattle cohort, enrolled during active infection, were followed longitudinally.

This sequence was found in a woman aged 30 to 39 with COVID-19, enrolled during active disease. Sequenced: peripheral blood. The chain links TRBV6-1 to TRBJ1-2, with D uncertain. CDR3 in DNA: TGTGCCAGCAGTGATACTAACTATGGCTACACCTTC. Its translation is CASSDTNYGYTF.